Below are 24 T cell receptor beta chains sequenced from a single sample in a study of cytomegalovirus exposure and HLA in healthy donors (dated by TCRdb to 2016 to 2017). The receptor library was made with the immunoSEQ multiplex PCR assay. Entries here come from immuneACCESS through TCRdb and include only in-frame sequences with V and J called. Some clones fail to appear in such tables; in the studies checked, an unresolved V gene covers under half of the shortfall, and the cause of the remainder is unknown. This sample holds some 67,000 clones; less than 95% were observed only once. About 0.93% of the sample lies in the top ten. The sequencing sample was made of PBMCs. All receptors come from a young woman in good health and CMV-seronegative.

The V gene is TRBV6-4, the J gene TRBJ2-1, with 9 bases matching TRBD2. CDR1 is MRHNA and CDR2 is SNTAGT in the germline V gene. V was clipped by 3 bases and J by 7 bases; unmatched bases: 4. The CDR3 length is 14 residues. The CDR3 region has the DNA TGTGCCAGCAGTGAAGCGGGGGGAGGAAATGAGCAGTTCTTC. Amino acids: CASSEAGGGNEQFF.

The chain recombines TRBV13 with TRBJ2-4; D gene uncertain. Germline V CDR1 and CDR2: PRHDT, FYEKMQ (reference sequence). Trimming left V 5 bases short and J 2 bases short, with 10 bases between. The CDR3 has 14 residues. The CDR3 here is CASSPPNSKNIQYF. Written as DNA, the CDR3 is TGTGCCAGCAGCCCCCCTAATTCCAAAAACATTCAGTACTTC. Variable domain in full (rest from reference TRBV13 and TRBJ2-4): AAGVIQSPRHLIKEKRETATLKCYPIPRHDTVYWYQQGPGQDPQFLISFYEKMQSDKGSIPDRFSAQQFSDYHSELNMSSLELGDSALYFCASSPPNSKNIQYFGAGTRLSVL.

This sequence joins TRBV5-6 and TRBJ2-5; 12 positions match TRBD2. The CDR3 extends over 17 amino acids. The germline V gene has CDR1 SGHDT and CDR2 YYEEEE. V was clipped by 4 bases and J by 1 base; unmatched bases: 8. The DNA of the CDR3 is TGTGCCAGCAGCCTGGAGGGACTAGCGGGCGTCCAAGAGACCCAGTACTTC. It codes for CASSLEGLAGVQETQYF.

V gene TRBV4-1 combines with J gene TRBJ2-7; 9 nucleotides match TRBD2. The CDR3 is 15 residues long. Germline values: CDR1 MGHRA, CDR2 YSYEKL. With V trimmed by 1 base and J by 4 bases, 5 bases remained unmatched. The DNA for the CDR3 is TGCGCCAGCAGCCAAGCCGCGGGAGGGCGGTACGAGCAGTACTTC. It translates to CASSQAAGGRYEQYF.

The chain recombines TRBV10-3 with TRBJ2-1; 7 bases fit TRBD1. The germline gives CDR1 ENHRY, CDR2 SYGVKD. CDR3 length: 14 amino acids. J was trimmed by 2 bases and V by 6 bases; bases with no gene match: 4. The CDR3 DNA sequence: TGTGCCATCAGCCGGGACAGCGCCTACAATGAGCAGTTCTTC. This encodes CAISRDSAYNEQFF.

The V and J genes are TRBV28 and TRBJ2-7; TRBD1 might be the D (6 bases). The CDR3 has 14 amino acids. V was pared by 7 bases and J by 3 bases, with 16 bases between. Germline lookup yields CDR1 MDHEN and CDR2 SYDVKM. The CDR3 sequence: CASTLGGLDYEQYF. The CDR3 DNA follows: TGTGCCAGCACCCTAGGGGGTCTAGACTACGAGCAGTACTTC.

The genes are TRBV19 and TRBJ1-2; no reliable D call. This CDR3 has 13 residues. CDR1 LNHDA and CDR2 SQIVND come from the germline V gene (reference sequence). V shed 5 bases and J shed 6 bases, with 13 bases lying between them. The CDR3 reads CASSPGYRDGYTF. CDR3 DNA: TGTGCCAGTAGTCCTGGGTACCGGGATGGCTACACCTTC.

This CDR3 reads CASSLASGRTDTQYF. The CDR3 DNA sequence: TGTGCCAGCAGCTTAGCTAGCGGCCGCACAGATACGCAGTATTTT. The chain has TRBV7-8 and TRBJ2-3; a weak D match, TRBD2 (6 bases). The CDR3 loop spans 15 amino acids. Germline CDR1 SGHVS, CDR2 FQNEAQ. Trimming took 0 bases from V and 1 from J, leaving 8 bases between them. The entire variable domain, with the rest obtained from reference TRBV7-8 and TRBJ2-3, is as follows: GAGVSQSPRYKVAKRGQDVALRCDPISGHVSLFWYQQALGQGPEFLTYFQNEAQLDKSGLPSDRFFAERPEGSVSTLKIQRTQQEDSAVYLCASSLASGRTDTQYFGPGTRLTVL.

The chain combines TRBV13 with TRBJ2-7; 7 nucleotides align to TRBD1. Germline CDR1 PRHDT, CDR2 FYEKMQ (reference sequence). The V and J ends lost 5 bases and 10 bases, in that order; junction bases with no gene match: 8. CDR3 length: 12 amino acids. DNA of the CDR3: TGTGCCAGCAGCCCCCGACAGGGCGGACAGTACTTC. The encoded protein is CASSPRQGGQYF.

This sequence joins TRBV7-9 and TRBJ2-7, with D possibly being TRBD1 (5 bases). CDR3 length: 13 residues. Trimming shortened V by 5 bases and J by 1 base, and 9 bases separated the two germline ends. Germline CDR1 and CDR2: SEHNR and FQNEAQ (reference sequence). DNA of the CDR3: TGTGCCAGCAGCCATTCAGGGTCCTACGAGCAGTACTTC. Translating gives CASSHSGSYEQYF.

This clone was seen just once. CDR3 amino acids: CASSPRTVQPQHF. CDR3 nucleotide sequence: TGTGCCAGCAGCCCCCGGACAGTTCAGCCCCAGCATTTT. The V gene is TRBV5-7, the J gene TRBJ1-5, with D perhaps TRBD1 (6 bases). TRBV5-7 belongs to the ORF category, with a function that is uncertain. Between the trimmed V and J ends, which lost 4 bases and 6 bases, there was a span of 11 bases. The CDR3 contains 13 residues.

The chain has TRBV30 and TRBJ2-7; 9 positions match TRBD1. The germline V gene has CDR1 GTSNPN and CDR2 SVGIG (reference sequence). Trimming cost V 6 bases and J 2 bases; bases outside gene matches: 5. This CDR3 comprises 13 residues. The CDR3 DNA reads TGTGCCTGCTCGGGACAGGGTGCCTACGAGCAGTACTTC. Translated, it gives CACSGQGAYEQYF.

V usage is TRBV10-1 and J usage is TRBJ2-4; 8 bases align to TRBD1. This CDR3 is built from 21 residues. V was clipped by 9 bases and J by 1 base; unmatched bases: 26. CDR1 WNHNN and CDR2 SYGVQD come from the germline V gene (reference sequence). DNA of the CDR3: TGCGCCAGTTGCCGGCGCTTGCTGGACAGGGAGTTTATGGTGGCCAAAAACATTCAGTACTTC. This translates into CASCRRLLDREFMVAKNIQYF.

The genes are TRBV10-1 and TRBJ2-3; weak D call: TRBD2 (6 bases). The CDR3 sequence is 16 residues long. Trimming removed 0 bases from V and 0 bases from J, with 10 bases in between. CDR1 and CDR2 from the germline V gene are WNHNN and SYGVQD (reference sequence). This chain's CDR3 is CASSESRGTSTDTQYF. DNA for the CDR3: TGCGCCAGCAGTGAGTCACGGGGGACCAGCACAGATACGCAGTATTTT.

The chain has TRBV7-8 and TRBJ2-7, with 11 bases that match TRBD2. This CDR3 spans 14 amino acids. Trimming cost V 5 bases and J 4 bases; bases outside gene matches: 4. From germline, CDR1 is SGHVS and CDR2 FQNEAQ. The CDR3 region is CASSRGLAGYEQYF. The CDR3, as DNA: TGTGCCAGCAGCCGAGGACTAGCGGGTTACGAGCAGTACTTC. The complete variable domain, with remaining parts taken from reference TRBV7-8 and TRBJ2-7, reads GAGVSQSPRYKVAKRGQDVALRCDPISGHVSLFWYQQALGQGPEFLTYFQNEAQLDKSGLPSDRFFAERPEGSVSTLKIQRTQQEDSAVYLCASSRGLAGYEQYFGPGTRLTVT.

The rearrangement links TRBV7-9 to TRBJ1-4, with D maybe TRBD1 (6 bases). Deletions cut 5 bases from V and 6 bases from J, with 10 bases between. Germline lookup yields CDR1 SEHNR and CDR2 FQNEAQ (reference sequence). The CDR3 contains 13 residues. CDR3 sequence: CASSPAGDEKLFF. CDR3 nucleotides: TGTGCCAGCAGCCCGGCAGGGGATGAAAAACTGTTTTTT.

This chain joins TRBV18 and TRBJ1-2; D remains ambiguous. Trimming pared 5 bases from V and 5 bases from J, leaving 15 bases between. CDR1 is KGHSH, CDR2 LQKENI, per germline. CDR3 length: 14 residues. The CDR3 sequence is CASSEVSVVYGYTF. CDR3 sequence (DNA): TGTGCCAGCTCAGAGGTGTCTGTCGTATATGGCTACACCTTC.

V is TRBV6-5 and J is TRBJ2-1; a possible D gene is TRBD2 (5 bases). The CDR3 has 11 amino acids. Per the germline V gene, CDR1 is MNHEY and CDR2 is SVGAGI. V lost 7 bases and J 6 bases, leaving 7 bases between the germline ends. CDR3 DNA sequence: TGTGCCAGCAAACTAGGCAATGAGCAGTTCTTC. This encodes CASKLGNEQFF.

This clone was observed a single time. The rearrangement uses TRBV28 and TRBJ2-7, with TRBD1 matching 7 bases. With V trimmed by 5 bases and J by 3 bases, 10 bases remained unmatched. Germline-derived CDR1 and CDR2 are MDHEN and SYDVKM. The CDR3 sequence is 15 residues long. Here the CDR3 reads CASSIQGQSDYEQYF. The CDR3, as DNA: TGTGCCAGCAGTATCCAGGGACAGTCCGACTACGAGCAGTACTTC.

The chain carries TRBV29-1 and TRBJ1-1; no firm D call. The CDR3 extends over 14 amino acids. V was pared by 3 bases and J by 3 bases, with 14 bases between. CDR1 and CDR2 (germline): SQVTM, ANQGSEA. The CDR3 protein is CSVEARLVDTEAFF. The CDR3 bases are TGCAGCGTTGAGGCGAGGTTAGTAGACACTGAAGCTTTCTTT. Together with reference TRBV29-1 and TRBJ1-1, the CDR3 gives the full variable domain: SAVISQKPSRDICQRGTSLTIQCQVDSQVTMMFWYRQQPGQSLTLIATANQGSEATYESGFVIDKFPISRPNLTFSTLTVSNMSPEDSSIYLCSVEARLVDTEAFFGQGTRLTVV.

V and J are TRBV2 and TRBJ2-1; TRBD2 agrees at 10 bases. V trimming: 10 bases; J trimming: 5 bases; junction bases outside the gene matches: 14. Germline CDR1 SNHLY, CDR2 FYNNEI. The CDR3 has 16 residues. CDR3 in amino acids: CATKRKGLATHNEQFF. CDR3 nucleotides: TGTGCCACCAAAAGAAAGGGACTAGCGACCCACAATGAGCAGTTCTTC.

The chain recombines TRBV10-3 with TRBJ2-3, with 8 bases matching TRBD2. The CDR3 is 14 amino acids. Trimming cost V 6 bases and J 5 bases; bases outside gene matches: 7. The germline gives CDR1 ENHRY, CDR2 SYGVKD. CDR3 sequence: CAIRPGLVIDTQYF. CDR3 in DNA: TGTGCCATCAGACCGGGACTAGTAATAGATACGCAGTATTTT.

J is TRBJ2-2 and V is TRBV30; the D gene is possibly TRBD2 (6 bases). V was shortened by 0 bases and J by 3 bases, with 11 bases between the two germline ends. The CDR3 runs 15 residues. Per the germline V gene, CDR1 is GTSNPN and CDR2 is SVGIG (reference sequence). Written as DNA, the CDR3 is TGTGCCTGGAGTGTACTACTAGCTGACACCGGGGAGCTGTTTTTT. Residues: CAWSVLLADTGELFF. The whole variable domain, remainder taken from reference TRBV30 and TRBJ2-2, is SQTIHQWPATLVQPVGSPLSLECTVEGTSNPNLYWYRQAAGRGLQLLFYSVGIGQISSEVPQNLSASRPQDRQFILSSKKLLLSDSGFYLCAWSVLLADTGELFFGEGSRLTVL.

This clone was counted a single time. The chain links TRBV6-6 to TRBJ2-3; TRBD1 aligns across 9 bases. The CDR3 sequence is 16 residues long. Germline assignment: CDR1 MNHNY and CDR2 SVGAGI (reference sequence). Trimming took 0 bases from V and 2 from J; bases not matched to a gene: 3. CDR3 nucleotide sequence: TGTGCCAGCAGTTACTCGAGGGACAGGGACACAGATACGCAGTATTTT. This codes for CASSYSRDRDTDTQYF.